The clone carrying this T cell receptor beta chain was detected many times. Trimming at V came to 3 bases and at J to 4 bases, leaving 10 bases not matched to a gene. Germline loops: CDR1 SGDLS, CDR2 YYNGEE. CDR3 length: 16 residues. The sample originates from a study of CD8 T cells in ankylosing spondylitis. TCRdb recomputed calls from the 5' RACE reads with MiXCR, one row per CDR3 protein. Seen here are around 180,000 distinct CDR3 sequences, about 20% observed once, and the top ten hold roughly 4%. The chain has TRBV9 and TRBJ2-3; 8 bases are a match to TRBD2. The sequence came from a male donor aged 5-29 years with ankylosing spondylitis or in good health (not recorded which). Input material: blood, either unsorted or a sorted T cell fraction (not recorded which). The chain's CDR3 is CASSADLAGSPDTQYF. Written as DNA, the CDR3 is TGTGCCAGCAGCGCAGATTTAGCGGGAAGTCCAGATACGCAGTATTTT.